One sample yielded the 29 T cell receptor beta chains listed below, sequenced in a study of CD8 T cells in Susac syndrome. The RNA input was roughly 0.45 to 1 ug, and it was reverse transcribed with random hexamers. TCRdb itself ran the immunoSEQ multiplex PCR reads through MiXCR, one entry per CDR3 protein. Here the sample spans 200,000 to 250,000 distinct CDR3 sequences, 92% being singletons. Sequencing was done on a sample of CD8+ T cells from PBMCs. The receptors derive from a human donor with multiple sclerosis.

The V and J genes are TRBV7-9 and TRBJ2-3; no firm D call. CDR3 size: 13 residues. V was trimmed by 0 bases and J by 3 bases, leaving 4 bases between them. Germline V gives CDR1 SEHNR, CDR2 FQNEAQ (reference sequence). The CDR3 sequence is CASSLARTDTQYF. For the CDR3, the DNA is TGTGCCAGCAGCTTAGCGCGGACAGATACGCAGTATTTT.

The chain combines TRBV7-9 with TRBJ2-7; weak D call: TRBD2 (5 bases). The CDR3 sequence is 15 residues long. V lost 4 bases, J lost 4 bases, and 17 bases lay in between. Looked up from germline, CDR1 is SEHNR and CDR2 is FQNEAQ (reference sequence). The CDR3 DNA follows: TGTGCCAGCAGCTCCGACACCGGATCGGGATACGAGCAGTACTTC. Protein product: CASSSDTGSGYEQYF.

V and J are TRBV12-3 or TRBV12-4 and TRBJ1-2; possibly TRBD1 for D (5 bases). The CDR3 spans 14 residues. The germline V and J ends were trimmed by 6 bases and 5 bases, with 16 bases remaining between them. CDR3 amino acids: CASRSRDDDYGYTF. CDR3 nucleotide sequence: TGTGCCAGCAGATCCCGGGACGATGATTATGGCTACACCTTC.

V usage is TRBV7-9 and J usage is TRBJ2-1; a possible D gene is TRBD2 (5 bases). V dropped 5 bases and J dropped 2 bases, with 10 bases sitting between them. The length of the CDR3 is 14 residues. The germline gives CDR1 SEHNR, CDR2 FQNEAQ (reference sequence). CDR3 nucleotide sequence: TGTGCCAGCAGCCGGGATACGACCTACAATGAGCAGTTCTTC. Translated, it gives CASSRDTTYNEQFF. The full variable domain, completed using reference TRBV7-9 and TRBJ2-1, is DTGVSQNPRHKITKRGQNVTFRCDPISEHNRLYWYRQTLGQGPEFLTYFQNEAQLEKSRLLSDRFSAERPKGSFSTLEIQRTEQGDSAMYLCASSRDTTYNEQFFGPGTRLTVL.

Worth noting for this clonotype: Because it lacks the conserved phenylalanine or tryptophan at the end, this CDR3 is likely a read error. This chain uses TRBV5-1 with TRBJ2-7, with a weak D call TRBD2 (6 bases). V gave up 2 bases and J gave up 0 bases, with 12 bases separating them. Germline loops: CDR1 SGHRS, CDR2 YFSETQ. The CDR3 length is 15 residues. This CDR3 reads CASSFTGTYSYEQYL. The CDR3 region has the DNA TGCGCCAGCAGCTTCACCGGGACTTACTCCTACGAGCAGTACTTG.

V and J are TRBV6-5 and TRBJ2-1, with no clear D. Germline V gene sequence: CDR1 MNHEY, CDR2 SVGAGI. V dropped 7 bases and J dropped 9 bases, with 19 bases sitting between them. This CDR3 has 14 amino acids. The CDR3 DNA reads TGTGCCAGCACCCTACGGCGAATGGGTAGTGAGCAGTTCTTC. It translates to CASTLRRMGSEQFF.

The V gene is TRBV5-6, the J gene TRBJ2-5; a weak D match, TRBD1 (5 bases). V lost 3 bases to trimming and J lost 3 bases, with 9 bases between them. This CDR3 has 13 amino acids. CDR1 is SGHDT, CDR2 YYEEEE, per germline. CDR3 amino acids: CASSSREEETQYF. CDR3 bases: TGTGCCAGCAGCTCCAGGGAAGAAGAGACCCAGTACTTC.

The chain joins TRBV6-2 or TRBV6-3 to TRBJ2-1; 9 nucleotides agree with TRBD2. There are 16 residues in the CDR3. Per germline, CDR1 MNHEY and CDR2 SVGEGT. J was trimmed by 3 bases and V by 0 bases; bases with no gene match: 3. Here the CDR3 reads CASSYSRLADYNEQFF. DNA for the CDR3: TGTGCCAGCAGTTACTCCAGACTAGCGGACTACAATGAGCAGTTCTTC.

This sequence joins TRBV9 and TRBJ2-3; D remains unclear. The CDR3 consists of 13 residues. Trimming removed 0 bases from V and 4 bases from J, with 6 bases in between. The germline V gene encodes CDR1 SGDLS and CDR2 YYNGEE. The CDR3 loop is CASSVGAPDTQYF. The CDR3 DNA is TGTGCCAGCAGCGTAGGGGCCCCAGATACGCAGTATTTT.

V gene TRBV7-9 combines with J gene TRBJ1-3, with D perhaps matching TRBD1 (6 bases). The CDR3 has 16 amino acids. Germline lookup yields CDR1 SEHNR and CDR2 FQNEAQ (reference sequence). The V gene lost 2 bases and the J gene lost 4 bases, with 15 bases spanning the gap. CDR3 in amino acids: CASSLLGARSGNTIYF. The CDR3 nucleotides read TGTGCCAGCAGCTTATTGGGGGCGCGTTCAGGAAACACCATATATTTT.

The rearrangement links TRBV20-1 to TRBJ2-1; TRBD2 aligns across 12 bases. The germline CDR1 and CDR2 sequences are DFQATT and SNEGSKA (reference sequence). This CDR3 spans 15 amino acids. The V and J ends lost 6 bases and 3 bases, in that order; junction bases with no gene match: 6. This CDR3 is CSAHELAGGYNEQFF. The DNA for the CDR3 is TGCAGTGCGCACGAACTAGCGGGAGGCTACAATGAGCAGTTCTTC.

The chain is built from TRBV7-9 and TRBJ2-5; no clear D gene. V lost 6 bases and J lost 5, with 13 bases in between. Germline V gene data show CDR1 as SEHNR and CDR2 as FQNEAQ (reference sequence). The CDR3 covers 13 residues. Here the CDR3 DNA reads TGTGCCAGCAGTCTCCTACTATGGGAGACCCAGTACTTC. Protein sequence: CASSLLLWETQYF.

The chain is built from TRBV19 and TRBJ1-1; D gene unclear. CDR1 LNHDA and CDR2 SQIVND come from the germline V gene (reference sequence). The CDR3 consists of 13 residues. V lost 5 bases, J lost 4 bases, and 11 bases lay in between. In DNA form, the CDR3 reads TGTGCCAGTAGTGTATTGGGTTCCACTGAAGCTTTCTTT. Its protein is CASSVLGSTEAFF.

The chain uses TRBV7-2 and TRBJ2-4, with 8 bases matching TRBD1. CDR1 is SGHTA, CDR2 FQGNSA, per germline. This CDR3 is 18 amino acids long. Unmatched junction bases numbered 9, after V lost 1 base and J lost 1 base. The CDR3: CASSLEDRVVVAKNIQYF. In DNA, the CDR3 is TGTGCCAGCAGCTTAGAGGACAGGGTGGTCGTGGCCAAAAACATTCAGTACTTC.

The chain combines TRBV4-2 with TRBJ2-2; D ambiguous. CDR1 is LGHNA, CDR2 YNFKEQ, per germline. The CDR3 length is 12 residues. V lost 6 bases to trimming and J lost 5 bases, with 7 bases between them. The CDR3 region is CASRLETGELFF. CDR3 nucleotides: TGTGCCAGCAGGTTGGAAACCGGGGAGCTGTTTTTT.

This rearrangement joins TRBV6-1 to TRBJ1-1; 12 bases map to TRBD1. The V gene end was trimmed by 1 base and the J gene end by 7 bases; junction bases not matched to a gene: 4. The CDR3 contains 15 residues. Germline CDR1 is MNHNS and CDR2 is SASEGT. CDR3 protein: CASSEEGQGAREAFF. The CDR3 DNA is TGTGCCAGCAGTGAAGAGGGACAGGGGGCTCGTGAAGCTTTCTTT.

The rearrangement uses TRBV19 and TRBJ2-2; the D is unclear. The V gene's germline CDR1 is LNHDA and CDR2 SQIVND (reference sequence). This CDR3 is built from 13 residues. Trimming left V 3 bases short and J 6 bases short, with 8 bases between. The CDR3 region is CASSITGSGELFF. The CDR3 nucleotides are TGTGCCAGTAGTATTACGGGTTCCGGGGAGCTGTTTTTT.

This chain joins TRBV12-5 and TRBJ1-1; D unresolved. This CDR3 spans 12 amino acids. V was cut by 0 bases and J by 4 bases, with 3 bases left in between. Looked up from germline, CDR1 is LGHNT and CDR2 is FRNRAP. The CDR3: CASGLVPTEAFF. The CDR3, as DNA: TGTGCTAGTGGTTTGGTACCCACTGAAGCTTTCTTT.

The CDR3 protein is CASTPGGYGYTF. DNA for the CDR3: TGTGCCAGCACCCCCGGGGGCTATGGCTACACCTTC. The chain is built from TRBV12-3 or TRBV12-4 and TRBJ1-2, with TRBD1 as a possible D gene (5 bases). V was trimmed by 7 bases and J by 4 bases, leaving 10 bases between them. The CDR3 runs 12 residues.

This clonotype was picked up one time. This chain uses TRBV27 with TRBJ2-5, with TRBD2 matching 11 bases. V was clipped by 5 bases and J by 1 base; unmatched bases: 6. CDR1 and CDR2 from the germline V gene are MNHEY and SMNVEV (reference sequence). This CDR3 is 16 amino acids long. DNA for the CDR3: TGTGCCAGCAGTCAGACTAGCGGGGACCCCCAAGAGACCCAGTACTTC. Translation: CASSQTSGDPQETQYF.

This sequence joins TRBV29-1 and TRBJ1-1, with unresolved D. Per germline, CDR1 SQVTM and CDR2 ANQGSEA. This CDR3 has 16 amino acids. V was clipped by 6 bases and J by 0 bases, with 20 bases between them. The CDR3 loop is CSVLQYERPMNTEAFF. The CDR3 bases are TGCAGCGTCCTTCAGTACGAAAGGCCTATGAACACTGAAGCTTTCTTT.

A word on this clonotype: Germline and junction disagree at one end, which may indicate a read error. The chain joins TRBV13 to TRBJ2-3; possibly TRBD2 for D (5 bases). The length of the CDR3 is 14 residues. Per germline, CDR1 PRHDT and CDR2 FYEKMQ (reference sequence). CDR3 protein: CASSLGLAPDTQYF. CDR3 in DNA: TGTGCCAGCAGCTTAGGGCTAGCTCCAGACACGCAGTATTTT.

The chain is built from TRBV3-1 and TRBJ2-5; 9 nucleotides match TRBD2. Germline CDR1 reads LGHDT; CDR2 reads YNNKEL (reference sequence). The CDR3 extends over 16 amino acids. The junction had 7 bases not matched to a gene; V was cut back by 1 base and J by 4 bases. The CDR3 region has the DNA TGTGCCAGCAGCCAAGTCTCAGCGGGGGGAGTAGAGACCCAGTACTTC. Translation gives CASSQVSAGGVETQYF.

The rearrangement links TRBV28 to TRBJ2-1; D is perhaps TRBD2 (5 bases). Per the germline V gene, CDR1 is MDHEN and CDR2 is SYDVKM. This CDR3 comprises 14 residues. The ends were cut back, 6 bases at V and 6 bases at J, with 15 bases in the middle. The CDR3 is CASRDLSGLNEQFF. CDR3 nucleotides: TGTGCCAGCAGGGATTTAAGCGGCCTCAATGAGCAGTTCTTC.

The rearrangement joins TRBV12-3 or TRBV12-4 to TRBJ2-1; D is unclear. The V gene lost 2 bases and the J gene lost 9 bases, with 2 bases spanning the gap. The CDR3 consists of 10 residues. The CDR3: CASSLSEQFF. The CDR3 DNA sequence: TGTGCCAGCAGTTTAAGTGAGCAGTTCTTC.

The DNA of the CDR3 is TGTGCCAGCAGTTGGGCTCTCTCTAGCGGGGGGAACACAGATACGCAGTATTTT. Translating gives CASSWALSSGGNTDTQYF. The chain is built from TRBV2 and TRBJ2-3, with 11 nucleotides matching TRBD2. Germline V gene data show CDR1 as SNHLY and CDR2 as FYNNEI. Trimming took 5 bases from V and 2 from J; bases not matched to a gene: 12. The CDR3 has 18 residues.

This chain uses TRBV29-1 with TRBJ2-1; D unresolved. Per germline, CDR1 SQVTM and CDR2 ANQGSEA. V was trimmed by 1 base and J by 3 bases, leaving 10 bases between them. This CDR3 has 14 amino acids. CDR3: CSVEGQVNYNEQFF. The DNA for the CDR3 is TGCAGCGTTGAAGGGCAGGTAAACTACAATGAGCAGTTCTTC.

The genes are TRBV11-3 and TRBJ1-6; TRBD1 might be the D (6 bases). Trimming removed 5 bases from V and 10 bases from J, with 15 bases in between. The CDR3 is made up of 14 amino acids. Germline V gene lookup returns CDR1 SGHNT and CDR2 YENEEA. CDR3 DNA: TGTGCCAGCAGCCTCGATGGGGGGGCATCACCCCTCCACTTT. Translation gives CASSLDGGASPLHF.

The CDR3 sequence is CASSYSKGFVDERTDTQYF. Here the CDR3 DNA reads TGTGCCAGCAGTTACTCGAAGGGTTTTGTCGACGAGCGCACAGATACGCAGTATTTT. The chain combines TRBV6-5 with TRBJ2-3; D gene uncertain. Deletions cut 0 bases from V and 1 base from J, with 20 bases between. CDR1 is MNHEY, CDR2 SVGAGI, per germline. The CDR3 covers 19 residues.